This T cell receptor beta chain derives from a study of response to subunit inactivated influenza vaccine. TCRdb reanalysed the RT-PCR reads using MiXCR and keeps one entry per CDR3 protein. Seen here are roughly 650,000 distinct CDR3 sequences, 15% to 19% observed once, and the top ten hold around a tenth. Study findings and constraints: After each seasonal influenza vaccination, few new T cells are recruited, the authors suggested.

Worth noting for this clonotype: The antigen remains unidentified.

This sequence was found in a man aged 50-60 years who received an inactivated influenza vaccine. The sample was PBMCs from blood, taken about 13 days after vaccination.

Here the CDR3 reads CASSQEVRGNNQPQHF. Here the CDR3 DNA reads TGTGCCAGCAGCCAAGAAGTACGGGGTAACAATCAGCCCCAGCATTTT. V is TRBV4-2 and J is TRBJ1-5; no definite D call. Germline V gene sequence: CDR1 LGHNA, CDR2 YNFKEQ. Trimming removed 0 bases at V and 3 bases at J, with 12 bases between. The CDR3 covers 16 residues.